The 20 T cell receptor beta chains below come from one sample, sequenced in a study of technical replicates of blood from a few donors. Repertoires were generated with immunoSEQ multiplex PCR, while TCRdb's copy carries only in-frame clones and drops some. Of 80,000 to 90,000 clones in the sample, about 94% were seen once. The specimen was T cells isolated from PBMCs. These receptor sequences come from a human donor in good health.

The chain joins TRBV5-1 to TRBJ2-1; the match to TRBD2 covers 9 bases. Germline V lookup: CDR1 SGHRS, CDR2 YFSETQ. V shed 4 bases and J 12 bases; nucleotides not matched to a gene: 8. The CDR3 totals 13 residues. As DNA, the CDR3 is TGCGCCAGCAGCCCGAGGCGGGAGGGAGGGCAGTTCTTC. It encodes CASSPRREGGQFF.

This clone was detected a few times. This rearrangement joins TRBV7-9 to TRBJ1-5, with 7 bases fitting TRBD1. The germline gives CDR1 SEHNR, CDR2 FQNEAQ (reference sequence). V trimming: 5 bases; J trimming: 6 bases; junction bases outside the gene matches: 10. CDR3 length: 15 amino acids. CDR3 sequence: CASSNLRGEAQPQHF. The CDR3, as DNA: TGTGCCAGCAGCAACCTCAGGGGGGAAGCTCAGCCCCAGCATTTT.

CDR3 DNA: TGTGCCAGCAGCGTAGACCGGGACAGAGAAGCTTTCTTT. It translates to CASSVDRDREAFF. The gene calls are TRBV9 and TRBJ1-1; the match to TRBD1 covers 7 bases. Germline V CDR1 and CDR2: SGDLS, YYNGEE. The junction had 4 bases not matched to a gene; V was cut back by 0 bases and J by 8 bases. CDR3 length equals 13 residues. The full variable domain, with the rest looked up from reference TRBV9 and TRBJ1-1, is DSGVTQTPKHLITATGQRVTLRCSPRSGDLSVYWYQQSLDQGLQFLIQYYNGEERAKGNILERFSAQQFPDLHSELNLSSLELGDSALYFCASSVDRDREAFFGQGTRLTVV.

The genes are TRBV27 and TRBJ2-2, with D possibly matching TRBD2 (5 bases). The CDR3 runs 15 residues. V was shortened by 6 bases and J by 0 bases, with 11 bases between the two germline ends. CDR1 is MNHEY, CDR2 SMNVEV, per germline (reference sequence). The CDR3 protein is CASSSGIANTGELFF. The CDR3 DNA reads as TGTGCCAGCAGCTCCGGGATCGCGAACACCGGGGAGCTGTTTTTT.

The gene calls are TRBV19 and TRBJ1-1; 10 bases are shared with TRBD1. CDR3 length equals 15 residues. CDR1 and CDR2 from the germline V gene are LNHDA and SQIVND (reference sequence). V lost 5 bases to trimming and J lost 5 bases; unmatched junction nucleotides: 8. The CDR3: CASSPLGTGETEAFF. The CDR3 coding sequence is TGTGCCAGTAGTCCCCTCGGGACAGGGGAGACTGAAGCTTTCTTT.

J is TRBJ2-7 and V is TRBV7-6; 7 bases align to TRBD2. The V gene's germline CDR1 is SGHVS and CDR2 FNYEAQ. This CDR3 comprises 15 residues. V was clipped by 5 bases and J by 2 bases; unmatched bases: 9. The DNA of the CDR3 is TGTGCCAGCAGCCAAAGCGGGACTGGGGCCTACGAGCAGTACTTC. Translation: CASSQSGTGAYEQYF. Combining the CDR3 with reference TRBV7-6 and TRBJ2-7 gives the whole variable domain GAGVSQSPRYKVTKRGQDVALRCDPISGHVSLYWYRQALGQGPEFLTYFNYEAQQDKSGLPNDRFSAERPEGSISTLTIQRTEQRDSAMYRCASSQSGTGAYEQYFGPGTRLTVT.

This CDR3 reads CSVAEREVPFSTDTQYF. CDR3 in DNA: TGCAGCGTTGCGGAGCGGGAGGTGCCCTTCTCCACAGATACGCAGTATTTT. The gene calls are TRBV29-1 and TRBJ2-3, with TRBD2 matching over 9 bases. The CDR3 is 17 residues long. Trimming cost V 4 bases and J 2 bases; bases outside gene matches: 13. Germline lookup yields CDR1 SQVTM and CDR2 ANQGSEA.

This clone was observed once. The rearrangement joins TRBV5-1 to TRBJ2-3; tentatively, D is TRBD2 (6 bases). Germline loops: CDR1 SGHRS, CDR2 YFSETQ. The CDR3 covers 13 residues. V lost 7 bases, J lost 4 bases, and 13 bases lay in between. The CDR3 reads CASGDFQADTQYF. CDR3 in DNA: TGCGCCAGCGGGGACTTCCAAGCAGATACGCAGTATTTT.

The chain couples TRBV19 to TRBJ2-1, with 10 bases lining up with TRBD1. Germline values: CDR1 LNHDA, CDR2 SQIVND (reference sequence). The CDR3 has 16 residues. V gave up 3 bases and J gave up 7 bases; unmatched junction bases: 9. CDR3 nucleotides: TGTGCCAGTAGTATCCCGGGGACAGGGGTCGGTAATGAGCAGTTCTTC. This sequence encodes CASSIPGTGVGNEQFF.

V usage is TRBV6-5 and J usage is TRBJ2-3; possibly TRBD2 for D (5 bases). The germline V gene encodes CDR1 MNHEY and CDR2 SVGAGI. The length of the CDR3 is 14 residues. Trimming took off 5 bases at V and 4 bases at J, with 13 bases between the two ends. CDR3 loop: CASSRLLGADTQYF. CDR3 bases: TGTGCCAGCAGTCGATTACTAGGAGCAGATACGCAGTATTTT.

The chain couples TRBV5-1 to TRBJ2-3; maybe TRBD2 (6 bases). V was shortened by 0 bases and J by 2 bases, with 22 bases between the two germline ends. The germline gives CDR1 SGHRS, CDR2 YFSETQ. The length of the CDR3 is 19 residues. CDR3 DNA sequence: TGCGCCAGCAGCTTGGGTAAACGACAACCCGGAGGGAACACAGATACGCAGTATTTT. As protein: CASSLGKRQPGGNTDTQYF.

The rearrangement links TRBV6-5 to TRBJ1-5; 8 bases align to TRBD1. Germline V CDR1 and CDR2: MNHEY, SVGAGI. Losses at the gene ends were 4 bases for V and 7 bases for J; bases not matched to a gene: 6. This CDR3 is 14 amino acids long. For the CDR3, the DNA is TGTGCCAGCAGTTTGAGACAGGGGCCGCAGCCCCAGCATTTT. Residues: CASSLRQGPQPQHF.

The chain uses TRBV28 and TRBJ2-2; 7 positions agree with TRBD2. The CDR3 runs 13 residues. Trimming cost V 6 bases and J 5 bases; bases outside gene matches: 3. CDR1 is MDHEN, CDR2 SYDVKM, per germline. CDR3 protein: CASSQGLTGELFF. As DNA, the CDR3 is TGTGCCAGCAGCCAGGGACTAACCGGGGAGCTGTTTTTT.

The chain uses TRBV9 and TRBJ2-7; 10 bases map to TRBD2. This CDR3 comprises 15 residues. In germline, CDR1 is SGDLS, CDR2 YYNGEE. J was trimmed by 5 bases and V by 3 bases; bases with no gene match: 8. The CDR3 sequence: CASSASGLAFHEQYF. In DNA form, the CDR3 reads TGTGCCAGCAGCGCTTCGGGACTAGCGTTCCACGAGCAGTACTTC.

The chain combines TRBV7-9 with TRBJ1-5, with 11 bases matching TRBD1. Germline trimming cut 3 bases from V and 0 bases from J; bases unmatched to any gene: 4. Germline-derived CDR1 and CDR2 are SEHNR and FQNEAQ (reference sequence). CDR3 length: 17 amino acids. The CDR3 sequence is CASSLDRGPYSNQPQHF. The CDR3 DNA follows: TGTGCCAGCAGCTTGGACAGGGGGCCCTATAGCAATCAGCCCCAGCATTTT.

The rearrangement uses TRBV7-6 and TRBJ1-1; maybe TRBD1 (5 bases). Trimming took 2 bases from V and 1 from J, leaving 11 bases between them. Germline CDR1 and CDR2: SGHVS and FNYEAQ. The CDR3 has 15 residues. The CDR3 DNA reads as TGTGCCAGCAGCTTAAGGGGTTTGGAGAACACTGAAGCTTTCTTT. This sequence encodes CASSLRGLENTEAFF.

The genes are TRBV9 and TRBJ2-5, with D unclear. The CDR3 length is 12 residues. From germline, CDR1 is SGDLS and CDR2 YYNGEE. V lost 3 bases and J lost 0, with 3 bases in between. The CDR3 DNA is TGTGCCAGCAGCGCCAACCAAGAGACCCAGTACTTC. Residues: CASSANQETQYF.

V usage is TRBV5-4 and J usage is TRBJ1-3; TRBD1 agrees at 9 bases. Per germline, CDR1 SGHNT and CDR2 YYREEE (reference sequence). V lost 4 bases and J lost 4; bases outside the gene matches: 9. CDR3 size: 16 residues. The CDR3 spells CASSLTGGILGNTIYF. CDR3 in DNA: TGTGCCAGCAGCCTGACAGGGGGAATTCTAGGAAACACCATATATTTT.

J is TRBJ2-1 and V is TRBV11-3; D is ambiguous. The V and J ends lost 1 base and 10 bases respectively, with 11 bases between them. This CDR3 contains 13 residues. Germline CDR1 reads SGHNT; CDR2 reads YENEEA. CDR3 in DNA: TGTGCCAGCAGCTTAGGGCCGCTAGAGGAGCAGTTCTTC. Translation gives CASSLGPLEEQFF. The variable domain in full, with the rest retrieved from reference TRBV11-3 and TRBJ2-1, is EAGVVQSPRYKIIEKKQPVAFWCNPISGHNTLYWYLQNLGQGPELLIRYENEEAVDDSQLPKDRFSAERLKGVDSTLKIQPAELGDSAVYLCASSLGPLEEQFFGPGTRLTVL.

This sequence joins TRBV30 and TRBJ2-2; 7 bases align to TRBD1. The junction had 2 bases not matched to a gene; V was cut back by 1 base and J by 3 bases. CDR3 length: 14 amino acids. CDR1 and CDR2 from the germline V gene are GTSNPN and SVGIG (reference sequence). The CDR3: CAWSAGGYTGELFF. CDR3 bases: TGTGCCTGGAGTGCAGGGGGTTACACCGGGGAGCTGTTTTTT.